What follows are 20 T cell receptor beta chains derived from one specimen sequenced in a study of T cells in Graves' hyperthyroidism and ophthalmopathy. Regions amplified from RNA transcripts were the TCR beta CDR3 regions. Using the HTBI primer set, a first-round RT-PCR was run on the TCR CDR3. TCRdb redid the calling of the multiplex PCR reads with MiXCR, one entry per CDR3 protein. Of about 600,000 distinct CDR3 sequences listed, around 16% are singletons. The source material was blood. The origin of the receptors is a woman between 40 and 50 years old with Graves' ophthalmopathy.

The V and J genes are TRBV4-1 and TRBJ1-4; D is unclear. Trimming left V 3 bases short and J 5 bases short, with 7 bases between. Germline CDR1 reads MGHRA; CDR2 reads YSYEKL. The CDR3 is 13 residues long. This CDR3 reads CASSHLTNEKLFF. The CDR3 DNA follows: TGCGCCAGCAGCCATCTCACGAATGAAAAACTGTTTTTT.

This clonotype was detected only a few times. The chain employs TRBV7-9 and TRBJ1-1, with D perhaps matching TRBD1 (5 bases). The CDR3 covers 14 residues. Trimming pared 5 bases from V and 1 base from J, leaving 11 bases between. Germline CDR1 is SEHNR and CDR2 is FQNEAQ (reference sequence). The CDR3 nucleotides are TGTGCCAGCAGCAAAGGGACCGGGAACACTGAAGCTTTCTTT. This encodes CASSKGTGNTEAFF.

This clonotype was observed many times. The genes are TRBV27 and TRBJ1-6; D unresolved. V dropped 5 bases and J dropped 0 bases, with 11 bases sitting between them. This CDR3 spans 16 amino acids. Looked up from germline, CDR1 is MNHEY and CDR2 is SMNVEV (reference sequence). The CDR3 DNA sequence: TGTGCCAGCAGTCCAGTCTCGGACTCCTATAATTCACCCCTCCACTTT. Protein product: CASSPVSDSYNSPLHF.

This clonotype was seen a few times. The chain links TRBV20-1 to TRBJ2-3, with a tentative D call TRBD2 (5 bases). V was shortened by 0 bases and J by 0 bases, with 13 bases between the two germline ends. This CDR3 contains 16 residues. Per the germline V gene, CDR1 is DFQATT and CDR2 is SNEGSKA (reference sequence). The CDR3 sequence is CSARDPGADSTDTQYF. The CDR3 nucleotides are TGCAGTGCTAGAGATCCCGGAGCGGATAGCACAGATACGCAGTATTTT.

This clonotype occurred many times. This chain connects TRBV18 to TRBJ2-3; D not certain. Looked up from germline, CDR1 is KGHSH and CDR2 is LQKENI. V was trimmed by 5 bases and J by 7 bases, leaving 10 bases between them. This CDR3 region has 12 residues. The CDR3 is CASSSGENTQYF. CDR3 nucleotides: TGTGCCAGCTCATCCGGAGAGAATACGCAGTATTTT. The full variable domain, completed using reference TRBV18 and TRBJ2-3, is NAGVMQNPRHLVRRRGQEARLRCSPMKGHSHVYWYRQLPEEGLKFMVYLQKENIIDESGMPKERFSAEFPKEGPSILRIQQVVRGDSAAYFCASSSGENTQYFGPGTRLTVL.

The chain has TRBV28 and TRBJ1-4, with 9 bases aligning to TRBD1. With 7 bases clipped from V and 7 bases from J, the junction kept 7 bases outside the gene matches. Per the germline V gene, CDR1 is MDHEN and CDR2 is SYDVKM. This CDR3 spans 14 amino acids. CDR3 in DNA: TGTGCCAGCACACAGGGGGCCGGAGGTGAAAAACTGTTTTTT. This codes for CASTQGAGGEKLFF.

This clonotype has at least ten counts. V and J are TRBV30 and TRBJ2-3, with D perhaps matching TRBD1 (6 bases). Trimming took 2 bases from V and 0 from J, leaving 12 bases between them. Germline CDR1 is GTSNPN and CDR2 is SVGIG (reference sequence). The CDR3 spans 15 residues. DNA of the CDR3: TGTGCCTGGAGTAGGAGGACAGATAGCACAGATACGCAGTATTTT. Protein: CAWSRRTDSTDTQYF.

This clonotype was counted only a few times. The J gene is TRBJ1-6, the V gene TRBV5-1, with TRBD1 matching 8 bases. This CDR3 contains 15 residues. CDR1 SGHRS and CDR2 YFSETQ come from the germline V gene. J lost 7 bases, V lost 0 bases, and 3 bases had no gene match. CDR3 protein: CASSLGTGWNSPLHF. The CDR3, as DNA: TGCGCCAGCAGCTTGGGGACAGGGTGGAATTCACCCCTCCACTTT.

This chain joins TRBV20-1 and TRBJ2-7; 10 bases line up with TRBD2. Germline assignment: CDR1 DFQATT and CDR2 SNEGSKA (reference sequence). There are 15 residues in the CDR3. With 5 bases clipped from V and 0 bases from J, the junction kept 7 bases outside the gene matches. The CDR3 loop is CSAVVGTSASYEQYF. CDR3 sequence (DNA): TGCAGTGCTGTGGTCGGGACTAGCGCCTCCTACGAGCAGTACTTC.

This clonotype showed up many times. The chain links TRBV3-1 to TRBJ1-6; the D gene is possibly TRBD1 (5 bases). Trimming left V 1 base short and J 12 bases short, with 13 bases between. CDR1 is LGHDT, CDR2 YNNKEL, per germline (reference sequence). The CDR3 is 14 residues long. CDR3 in amino acids: CASSQGQSGLPLHF. The CDR3 DNA reads TGTGCCAGCAGCCAAGGACAGTCGGGGCTACCCCTCCACTTT.

This clonotype has ten or more counts. The J gene is TRBJ2-7, the V gene TRBV28; the match to TRBD1 covers 10 bases. CDR3 size: 17 residues. Germline V lookup: CDR1 MDHEN, CDR2 SYDVKM. V lost 0 bases to trimming and J lost 1 base; unmatched junction nucleotides: 6. The CDR3 bases are TGTGCCAGCAGTTTATGGGGTGGGGACAGGGGTTCCTACGAGCAGTACTTC. It translates to CASSLWGGDRGSYEQYF. Variable domain in full (rest from reference TRBV28 and TRBJ2-7): DVKVTQSSRYLVKRTGEKVFLECVQDMDHENMFWYRQDPGLGLRLIYFSYDVKMKEKGDIPEGYSVSREKKERFSLILESASTNQTSMYLCASSLWGGDRGSYEQYFGPGTRLTVT.

This clonotype occurred a few times. This chain connects TRBV11-3 to TRBJ2-2; D is perhaps TRBD2 (5 bases). Trimming cost V 1 base and J 4 bases, with 10 bases left between them. The length of the CDR3 is 15 residues. CDR1 is SGHNT, CDR2 YENEEA, per germline. CDR3 residues: CASSLGTRGTGELFF. The CDR3 region has the DNA TGTGCCAGCAGCTTAGGGACCCGGGGCACCGGGGAGCTGTTTTTT.

This clonotype was recorded many times. The gene calls are TRBV30 and TRBJ1-5; tentative D call: TRBD1 (5 bases). V lost 0 bases to trimming and J lost 4 bases, with 13 bases between them. CDR1 and CDR2 from the germline V gene are GTSNPN and SVGIG (reference sequence). The CDR3 totals 15 residues. CDR3 sequence (DNA): TGTGCCTGGAGTGTTGAGTCAGGGAAAAATCAGCCCCAGCATTTT. Translation: CAWSVESGKNQPQHF. Filled out from reference TRBV30 and TRBJ1-5, the complete variable domain reads SQTIHQWPATLVQPVGSPLSLECTVEGTSNPNLYWYRQAAGRGLQLLFYSVGIGQISSEVPQNLSASRPQDRQFILSSKKLLLSDSGFYLCAWSVESGKNQPQHFGDGTRLSIL.

In this sample, this clonotype turned up many times. The chain employs TRBV20-1 and TRBJ2-1, with TRBD2 identical over 11 bases. The CDR3 extends over 15 amino acids. Germline CDR1 is DFQATT and CDR2 is SNEGSKA (reference sequence). The V segment lost 6 bases and the J segment 4 bases; nucleotides outside the gene matches: 8. CDR3 amino acids: CSAPTGTSGYNEQFF. CDR3 coding DNA: TGCAGTGCCCCGACCGGGACTAGCGGATACAATGAGCAGTTCTTC.

The chain combines TRBV6-1 with TRBJ2-3; 13 nucleotides line up with TRBD2. This CDR3 contains 15 residues. The J segment lost 4 bases and the V segment lost 6 bases, leaving 4 bases of the junction unmatched. Germline V CDR1 and CDR2: MNHNS, SASEGT. The CDR3 region is CASSTGLAGADTQYF. CDR3 DNA: TGTGCCAGCAGCACCGGACTAGCGGGAGCAGATACGCAGTATTTT.

This clonotype was recorded a few times. The chain combines TRBV30 with TRBJ1-2; D unclear. The CDR3 runs 13 residues. Between the trimmed V and J ends, which lost 3 bases and 7 bases, there was a span of 15 bases. The germline V gene encodes CDR1 GTSNPN and CDR2 SVGIG (reference sequence). The CDR3 sequence: CAWSLGSGIGYTF. DNA of the CDR3: TGTGCCTGGAGCTTGGGAAGCGGTATTGGCTACACCTTC.

This rearrangement joins TRBV2 to TRBJ1-2, with D hard to call. V lost 4 bases and J lost 8, with 17 bases in between. Germline CDR1 is SNHLY and CDR2 is FYNNEI. CDR3 size: 14 residues. The DNA for the CDR3 is TGTGCCAGCAGTGGACCCGGGATCTTCCTAGGCTACACCTTC. Its protein product is CASSGPGIFLGYTF.

The J gene is TRBJ2-7, the V gene TRBV28; 12 bases line up with TRBD1. This CDR3 contains 15 residues. Germline CDR1 MDHEN, CDR2 SYDVKM. The J segment lost 5 bases and the V segment lost 2 bases, leaving 4 bases of the junction unmatched. This CDR3 reads CASSLSGTGGNEQYF. Written as DNA, the CDR3 is TGTGCCAGCAGTTTAAGTGGGACAGGGGGCAACGAGCAGTACTTC.

This clonotype was picked up many times. The chain has TRBV11-1 and TRBJ1-1; TRBD1 aligns across 8 bases. With 5 bases clipped from V and 5 bases from J, the junction kept 16 bases outside the gene matches. The length of the CDR3 is 17 residues. Germline loops: CDR1 SGHAT, CDR2 FQDESV (reference sequence). This chain's CDR3 is CASSPSLPQGARTEAFF. The DNA of the CDR3 is TGTGCCAGCAGCCCCTCCCTACCCCAGGGGGCGAGGACTGAAGCTTTCTTT.

This clonotype was found many times. The chain uses TRBV7-2 and TRBJ2-7, with TRBD1 matching 8 bases. In germline, CDR1 is SGHTA, CDR2 FQGNSA. The length of the CDR3 is 15 residues. V shed 2 bases and J 3 bases; nucleotides not matched to a gene: 6. CDR3 protein: CASSLSSGTGYEQYF. CDR3 DNA sequence: TGTGCCAGCAGCTTAAGTTCCGGGACAGGCTACGAGCAGTACTTC.